The 3 T cell receptor beta chains reported below all come from one sample, sequenced in a study of T-cell reconstitution after alpha-beta-depleted transplantation in children. TCRbeta library preparation incorporated unique molecular identifiers. TCRdb processed the PCR reads anew with MiXCR; each CDR3 protein has one entry. The data hold around 300,000 distinct CDR3 sequences, with approximately 23% observed a single time. The sequenced sample was PBMCs, mostly from graft donor cells, obtained 180 days after TCRalphabeta/CD19-depleted stem cell transplant. Receptors originate from a male patient younger than 18 who had a stem cell transplant for acute lymphoblastic leukemia, so the T cells may come from the graft donor.

This rearrangement joins TRBV20-1 to TRBJ1-5; tentative D call: TRBD1 (6 bases). Germline V gives CDR1 DFQATT, CDR2 SNEGSKA (reference sequence). V lost 1 base, J lost 3 bases, and 19 bases lay in between. This CDR3 region has 17 residues. This chain's CDR3 is CSARARNTGLINQPQHF. The CDR3, as DNA: TGCAGTGCTAGAGCCCGAAATACAGGGCTGATCAATCAGCCCCAGCATTTT.

The chain links TRBV27 to TRBJ2-7, with TRBD1 matching 9 bases. Germline CDR1 reads MNHEY; CDR2 reads SMNVEV (reference sequence). The ends lost 3 bases at V and 5 bases at J; junction bases unmatched: 11. CDR3 length: 16 residues. CDR3 sequence reads: CASSLGVWDREDEQYF. The CDR3 DNA is TGTGCCAGCAGTTTGGGCGTCTGGGACAGGGAAGACGAGCAGTACTTC.

This chain connects TRBV12-3 or TRBV12-4 to TRBJ1-6, with D unresolved. Trimming cost V 3 bases and J 10 bases, with 7 bases left between them. The CDR3 has 12 amino acids. The CDR3 sequence: CASSFASSPLHF. DNA of the CDR3: TGTGCCAGCAGTTTTGCAAGCTCACCCCTCCACTTT.